The T cell receptor (beta chain) under discussion was sequenced for a study of cytomegalovirus exposure and HLA in healthy donors. The germline V gene has CDR1 SGHAT and CDR2 FQNNGV. CDR3 length: 15 amino acids. Trimming left V 2 bases short and J 3 bases short, with 12 bases between. Use of 60 Vbeta and 13 Jbeta primers characterized the PCR. Sequencing used immunoSEQ multiplex PCR; TCRdb keeps in-frame clones, though not all of them. The repertoire includes around 200,000 clones, 55% to 65% of them detected once, and 2.5% to 3.5% sits in the top ten. Material: PBMCs. The chain couples TRBV11-2 to TRBJ2-3; tentatively, D is TRBD2 (7 bases). This receptor was taken from a man between 40 and 49 years old in good health and CMV-seronegative. The CDR3 spells CASSLQGGGTDTQYF. Here the CDR3 DNA reads TGTGCCAGCAGCTTACAGGGAGGGGGTACAGATACGCAGTATTTT.